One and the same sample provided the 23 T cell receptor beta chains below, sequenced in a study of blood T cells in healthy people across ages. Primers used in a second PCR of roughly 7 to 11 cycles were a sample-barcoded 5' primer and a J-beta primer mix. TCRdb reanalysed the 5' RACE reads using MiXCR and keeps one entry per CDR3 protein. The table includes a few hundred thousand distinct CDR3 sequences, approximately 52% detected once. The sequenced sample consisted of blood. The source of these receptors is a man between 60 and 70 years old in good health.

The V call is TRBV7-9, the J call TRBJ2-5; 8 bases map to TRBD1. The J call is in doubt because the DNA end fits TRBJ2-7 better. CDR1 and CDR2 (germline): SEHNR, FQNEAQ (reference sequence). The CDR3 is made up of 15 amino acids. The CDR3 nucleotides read TGTGCCAGCAGTCAGACAGGGGCATTGGGCCGCGAGCAGTACTTC. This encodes CASSQTGALGREQYF.

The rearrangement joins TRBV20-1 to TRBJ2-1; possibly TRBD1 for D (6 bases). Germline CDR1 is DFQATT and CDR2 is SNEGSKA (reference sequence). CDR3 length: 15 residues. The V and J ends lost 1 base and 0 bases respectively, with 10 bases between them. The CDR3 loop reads CSARGDTSSYNEQFF. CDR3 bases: TGCAGTGCTAGAGGGGACACCAGCTCCTACAATGAGCAGTTCTTC.

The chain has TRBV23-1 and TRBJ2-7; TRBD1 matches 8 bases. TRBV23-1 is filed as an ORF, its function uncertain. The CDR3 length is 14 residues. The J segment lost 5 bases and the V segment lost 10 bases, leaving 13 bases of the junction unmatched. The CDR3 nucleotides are TGCGCCATCCCAAGGATAGGACAGGGAAACGAGCAGTACTTC. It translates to CAIPRIGQGNEQYF.

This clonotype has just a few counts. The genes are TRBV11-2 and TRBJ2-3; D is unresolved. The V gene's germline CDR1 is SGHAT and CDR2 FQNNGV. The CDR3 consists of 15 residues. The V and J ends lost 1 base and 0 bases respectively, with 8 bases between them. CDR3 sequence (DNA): TGTGCCAGCAGCTTAGTGAACTGGAGCACAGATACGCAGTATTTT. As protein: CASSLVNWSTDTQYF.

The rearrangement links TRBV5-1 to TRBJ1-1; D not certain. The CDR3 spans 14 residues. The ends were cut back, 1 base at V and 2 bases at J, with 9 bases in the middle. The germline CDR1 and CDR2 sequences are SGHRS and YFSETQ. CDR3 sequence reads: CASSLSVLNTEAFF. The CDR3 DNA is TGCGCCAGCAGCTTGAGTGTCTTAAACACTGAAGCTTTCTTT.

CDR3 in amino acids: CASSVDGGGTEAFF. CDR3 coding DNA: TGTGCCAGCAGCGTAGACGGGGGAGGGACTGAAGCTTTCTTT. The chain carries TRBV9 and TRBJ1-1, with D possibly being TRBD1 (5 bases). Trimming pared 0 bases from V and 5 bases from J, leaving 11 bases between. The CDR3 sequence is 14 residues long. Germline assignment: CDR1 SGDLS and CDR2 YYNGEE.

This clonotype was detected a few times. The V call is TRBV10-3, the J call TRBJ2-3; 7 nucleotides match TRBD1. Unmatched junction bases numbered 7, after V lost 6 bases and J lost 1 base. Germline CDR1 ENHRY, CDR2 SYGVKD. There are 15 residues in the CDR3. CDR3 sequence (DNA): TGTGCCATCAGCCTATCAGGACAGGGCACAGATACGCAGTATTTT. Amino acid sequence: CAISLSGQGTDTQYF.

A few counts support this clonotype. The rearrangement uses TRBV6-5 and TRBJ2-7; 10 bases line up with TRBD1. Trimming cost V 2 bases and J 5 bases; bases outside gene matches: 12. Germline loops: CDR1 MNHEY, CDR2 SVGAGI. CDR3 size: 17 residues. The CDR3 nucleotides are TGTGCCAGCAGTTACACCTTCCGGACAGGGGGACCACACGAGCAGTACTTC. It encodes CASSYTFRTGGPHEQYF.

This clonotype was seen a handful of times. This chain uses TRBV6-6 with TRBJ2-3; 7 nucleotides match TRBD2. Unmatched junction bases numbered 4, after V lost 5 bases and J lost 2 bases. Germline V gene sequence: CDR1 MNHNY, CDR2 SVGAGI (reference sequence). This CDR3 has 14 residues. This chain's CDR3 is CASSLLAATDTQYF. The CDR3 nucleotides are TGTGCCAGCAGTCTGCTAGCGGCCACAGATACGCAGTATTTT.

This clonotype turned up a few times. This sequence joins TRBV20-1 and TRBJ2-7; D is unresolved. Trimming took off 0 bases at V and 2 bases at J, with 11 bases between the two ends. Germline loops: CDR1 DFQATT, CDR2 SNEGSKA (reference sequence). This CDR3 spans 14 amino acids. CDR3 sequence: CSARDPSITYEQYF. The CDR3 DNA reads TGCAGTGCTAGAGATCCGTCGATCACCTACGAGCAGTACTTC.

CDR3 in amino acids: CASSLSGNYYGYTF. CDR3 in DNA: TGTGCCAGCAGCTTATCGGGGAACTACTATGGCTACACCTTC. The chain links TRBV7-9 to TRBJ1-2; no reliable D call. The CDR3 runs to 14 residues. Per the germline V gene, CDR1 is SEHNR and CDR2 is FQNEAQ (reference sequence). V lost 2 bases and J 3 bases, leaving 10 bases between the germline ends. The full variable domain, with the rest looked up from reference TRBV7-9 and TRBJ1-2, is DTGVSQNPRHKITKRGQNVTFRCDPISEHNRLYWYRQTLGQGPEFLTYFQNEAQLEKSRLLSDRFSAERPKGSFSTLEIQRTEQGDSAMYLCASSLSGNYYGYTFGSGTRLTVV.

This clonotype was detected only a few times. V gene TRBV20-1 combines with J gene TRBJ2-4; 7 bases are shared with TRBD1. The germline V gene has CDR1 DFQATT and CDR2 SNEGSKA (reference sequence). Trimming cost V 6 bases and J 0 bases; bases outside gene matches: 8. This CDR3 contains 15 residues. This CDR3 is CSAPGQPIAKNIQYF. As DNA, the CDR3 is TGCAGTGCCCCGGGACAGCCCATAGCCAAAAACATTCAGTACTTC.

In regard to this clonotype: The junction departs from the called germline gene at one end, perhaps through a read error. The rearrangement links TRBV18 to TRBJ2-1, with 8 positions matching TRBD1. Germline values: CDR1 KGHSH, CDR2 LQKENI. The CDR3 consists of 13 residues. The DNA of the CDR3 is TGTGCCAGCGCACCGGAGACAGGGGCTAGTAAGTTCTTC. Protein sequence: CASAPETGASKFF.

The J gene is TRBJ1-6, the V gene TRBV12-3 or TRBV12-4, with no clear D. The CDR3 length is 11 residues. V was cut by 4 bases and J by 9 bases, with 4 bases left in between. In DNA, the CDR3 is TGTGCCAGCAGTTGGGGTTCACCCCTCCACTTT. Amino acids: CASSWGSPLHF.

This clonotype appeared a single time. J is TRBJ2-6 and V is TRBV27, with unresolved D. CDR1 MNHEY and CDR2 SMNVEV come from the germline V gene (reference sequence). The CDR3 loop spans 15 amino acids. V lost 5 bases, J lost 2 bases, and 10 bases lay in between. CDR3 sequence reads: CASSTPEAGANVLTF. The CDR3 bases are TGTGCCAGCAGTACGCCCGAGGCTGGGGCCAACGTCCTGACTTTC.

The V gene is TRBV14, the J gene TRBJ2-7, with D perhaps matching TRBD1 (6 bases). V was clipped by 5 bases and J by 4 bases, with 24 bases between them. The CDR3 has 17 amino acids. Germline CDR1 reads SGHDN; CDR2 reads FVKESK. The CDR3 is CASSATKGGEGLYEQYF. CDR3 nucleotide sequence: TGTGCCAGCAGCGCAACTAAAGGGGGAGAAGGATTATACGAGCAGTACTTC. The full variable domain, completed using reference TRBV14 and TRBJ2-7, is EAGVTQFPSHSVIEKGQTVTLRCDPISGHDNLYWYRRVMGKEIKFLLHFVKESKQDESGMPNNRFLAERTGGTYSTLKVQPAELEDSGVYFCASSATKGGEGLYEQYFGPGTRLTVT.

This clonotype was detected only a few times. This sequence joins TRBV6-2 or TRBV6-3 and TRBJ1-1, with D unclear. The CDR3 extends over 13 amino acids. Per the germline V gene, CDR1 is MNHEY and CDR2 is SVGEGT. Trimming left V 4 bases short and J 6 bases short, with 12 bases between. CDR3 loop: CASSLEGRAEAFF. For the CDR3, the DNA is TGTGCCAGCAGTTTAGAGGGCCGGGCTGAAGCTTTCTTT.

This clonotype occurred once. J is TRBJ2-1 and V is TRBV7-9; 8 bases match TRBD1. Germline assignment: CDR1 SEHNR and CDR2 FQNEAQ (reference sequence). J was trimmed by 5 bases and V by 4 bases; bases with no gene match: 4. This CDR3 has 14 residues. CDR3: CASSSWTGNNEQFF. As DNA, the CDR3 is TGTGCCAGCAGCTCCTGGACAGGGAACAATGAGCAGTTCTTC.

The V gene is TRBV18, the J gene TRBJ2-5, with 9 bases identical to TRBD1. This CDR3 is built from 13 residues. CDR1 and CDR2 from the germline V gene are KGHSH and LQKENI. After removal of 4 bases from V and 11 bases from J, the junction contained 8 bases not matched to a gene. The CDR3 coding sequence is TGTGCCAGCTCACTAAAGGACAGGGGTGAGCAGTACTTC. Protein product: CASSLKDRGEQYF.

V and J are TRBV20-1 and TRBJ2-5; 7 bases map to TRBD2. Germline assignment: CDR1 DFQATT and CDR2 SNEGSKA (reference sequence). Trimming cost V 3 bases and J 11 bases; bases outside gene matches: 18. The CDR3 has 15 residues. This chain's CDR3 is CSASPPGLRGREQYF. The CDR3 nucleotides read TGCAGTGCTAGCCCCCCCGGGCTAAGAGGGAGGGAGCAGTACTTC.

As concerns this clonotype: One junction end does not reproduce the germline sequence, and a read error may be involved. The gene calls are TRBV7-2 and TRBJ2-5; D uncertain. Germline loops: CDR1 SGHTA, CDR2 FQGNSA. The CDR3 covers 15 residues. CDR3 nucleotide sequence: TGTGCCAGCAGCCCCCGCGTGGTGGGCCAAGAGGCCCAGTACTTC. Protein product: CASSPRVVGQEAQYF.

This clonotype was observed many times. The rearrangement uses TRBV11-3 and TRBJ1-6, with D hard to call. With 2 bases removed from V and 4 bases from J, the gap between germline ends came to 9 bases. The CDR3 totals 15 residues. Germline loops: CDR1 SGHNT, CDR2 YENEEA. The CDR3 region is CASSLLEDYNSPLHF. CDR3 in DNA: TGTGCCAGCAGCTTACTTGAAGATTATAATTCACCCCTCCACTTT.

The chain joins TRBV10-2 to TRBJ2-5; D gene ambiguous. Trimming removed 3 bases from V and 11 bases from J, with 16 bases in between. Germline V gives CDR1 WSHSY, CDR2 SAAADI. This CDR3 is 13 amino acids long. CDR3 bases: TGCGCCAGCAGTGATGCGAGATACACTGAGCAGTACTTC. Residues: CASSDARYTEQYF.